Each of the 29 T cell receptor beta chains below was sequenced from the same sample in a study of blood T cell repertoires in COVID-19. TCRdb's table, derived via immunoSEQ multiplex PCR, lists solely in-frame clones and lacks some. This sample yields fewer than 250,000 clones, of which more than 70% are seen a single time; about 7% belongs to the top ten. Specimen: PBMCs or T cells enriched from blood (not recorded which). These receptors were taken from a middle-aged woman with acute COVID-19.

CDR3 bases: TGTGCCAGCAGCCCAGTGACAGGGATCGGGGATGGCTACACCTTC. Its translation is CASSPVTGIGDGYTF. This chain connects TRBV5-8 to TRBJ1-2, with 7 nucleotides matching TRBD1. V lost 4 bases and J lost 6; bases outside the gene matches: 12. The CDR3 sequence is 15 residues long. Germline V gene sequence: CDR1 SGHTS, CDR2 YDEGEE.

The chain uses TRBV7-9 and TRBJ2-7, with 10 positions matching TRBD2. The CDR3 consists of 16 residues. Germline V gene lookup returns CDR1 SEHNR and CDR2 FQNEAQ (reference sequence). With V trimmed by 0 bases and J by 3 bases, 5 bases remained unmatched. The CDR3: CASSLAGSGRVYEQYF. CDR3 nucleotide sequence: TGTGCCAGCAGCTTAGCGGGCAGCGGGAGGGTCTACGAGCAGTACTTC.

The gene calls are TRBV19 and TRBJ2-7; D remains unclear. Germline CDR1 and CDR2: LNHDA and SQIVND (reference sequence). Deletions cut 3 bases from V and 0 bases from J, with 6 bases between. The CDR3 is 13 amino acids. Here the CDR3 DNA reads TGTGCCAGTAGTATGGTAGCCTCCTACGAGCAGTACTTC. Its protein is CASSMVASYEQYF.

The gene calls are TRBV19 and TRBJ1-1, with D hard to call. The CDR3 totals 12 residues. V was trimmed by 0 bases and J by 10 bases, leaving 9 bases between them. Germline loops: CDR1 LNHDA, CDR2 SQIVND (reference sequence). DNA for the CDR3: TGTGCCAGTAGTATAGATCGAGGGAGAGCTTTCTTT. Translating it yields CASSIDRGRAFF.

This clone was found once. The chain's CDR3 is CASSEAVFGYTF. CDR3 DNA: TGTGCCAGCAGTGAGGCAGTATTTGGCTACACCTTC. The chain couples TRBV2 to TRBJ1-2; D unclear. The CDR3 contains 12 residues. The germline V gene has CDR1 SNHLY and CDR2 FYNNEI. V was shortened by 3 bases and J by 7 bases, with 9 bases between the two germline ends.

The rearrangement links TRBV18 to TRBJ1-3, with 8 bases aligning to TRBD1. The CDR3 spans 16 residues. Trimming cost V 5 bases and J 4 bases; bases outside gene matches: 10. The germline V gene has CDR1 KGHSH and CDR2 LQKENI. The CDR3 is CASSDGQGGSGNTIYF. DNA for the CDR3: TGTGCCAGCTCAGACGGACAGGGAGGATCCGGAAACACCATATATTTT.

V gene TRBV6-2 or TRBV6-3 combines with J gene TRBJ2-7; 9 bases agree with TRBD1. This CDR3 is built from 14 residues. V shed 2 bases and J 4 bases; nucleotides not matched to a gene: 3. Germline V gene sequence: CDR1 MNHEY, CDR2 SVGEGT. The CDR3 protein is CASSYDGQGYEQYF. CDR3 bases: TGTGCCAGCAGTTACGACGGACAGGGGTACGAGCAGTACTTC.

The chain uses TRBV13 and TRBJ2-3; maybe TRBD1 (6 bases). The germline gives CDR1 PRHDT, CDR2 FYEKMQ (reference sequence). The CDR3 loop spans 13 amino acids. With 2 bases removed from V and 10 bases from J, the gap between germline ends came to 13 bases. CDR3: CASSLSPGVPQYF. CDR3 DNA sequence: TGTGCCAGCAGCTTATCCCCAGGGGTGCCGCAGTATTTT.

A single count supports this clone. This sequence joins TRBV6-1 and TRBJ2-5; 13 positions agree with TRBD2. The germline gives CDR1 MNHNS, CDR2 SASEGT. With V trimmed by 6 bases and J by 5 bases, 12 bases remained unmatched. This CDR3 is built from 17 residues. DNA of the CDR3: TGTGCCAGCAGGGAACCCGGGACTAGCGGGACGGCGGAGACCCAGTACTTC. Amino acid sequence: CASREPGTSGTAETQYF.

The J gene is TRBJ2-7, the V gene TRBV19; 7 nucleotides line up with TRBD2. CDR3 length: 14 residues. The J segment lost 3 bases and the V segment lost 10 bases, leaving 12 bases of the junction unmatched. CDR1 and CDR2 (germline): LNHDA, SQIVND (reference sequence). CDR3: CATRRFGRDYEQYF. CDR3 coding DNA: TGTGCCACCCGGCGGTTTGGGAGGGACTACGAGCAGTACTTC. The whole variable domain, filled in from reference TRBV19 and TRBJ2-7, reads DGGITQSPKYLFRKEGQNVTLSCEQNLNHDAMYWYRQDPGQGLRLIYYSQIVNDFQKGDIAEGYSVSREKKESFPLTVTSAQKNPTAFYLCATRRFGRDYEQYFGPGTRLTVT.

For the CDR3, the DNA is TGTGCCAGCAGCAAAGAGATTCTAGGAGGGGATGGGGAGCAGTTCTTC. Its protein product is CASSKEILGGDGEQFF. This chain joins TRBV21-1 and TRBJ2-1; the table's D gene call, TRBD2, was not cross checked with the DNA. TRBV21-1 is labeled a pseudogene. The CDR3 has 16 amino acids.

The CDR3 DNA follows: TGTGCCAGCAGCCCCGGACAGGGGCCTGAGCAGTACTTC. Translated: CASSPGQGPEQYF. The rearrangement uses TRBV6-2 or TRBV6-3 and TRBJ2-7; 9 bases line up with TRBD1. The V and J ends lost 6 bases and 7 bases, in that order; junction bases with no gene match: 7. From germline, CDR1 is MNHEY and CDR2 SVGEGT. The CDR3 spans 13 residues.

J is TRBJ2-2 and V is TRBV7-6, with 7 bases identical to TRBD1. CDR1 is SGHVS and CDR2 is FNYEAQ in the germline V gene. The CDR3 is 15 residues long. V lost 3 bases, J lost 2 bases, and 3 bases stayed unmatched. CDR3 in DNA: TGTGCCAGCAGCTTTCGGGACAGAAACACCGGGGAGCTGTTTTTT. Translation gives CASSFRDRNTGELFF.

In its sample, this clone was seen a few times. The chain joins TRBV7-2 to TRBJ1-3; D unclear. V dropped 0 bases and J dropped 1 base, with 4 bases sitting between them. The CDR3 has 14 amino acids. Germline CDR1 SGHTA, CDR2 FQGNSA. The CDR3 loop is CASSLAESGNTIYF. The CDR3 DNA follows: TGTGCCAGCAGCTTAGCGGAGTCTGGAAACACCATATATTTT.

The chain is built from TRBV3-1 (or the pseudogene TRBV3-2) and TRBJ1-4; a possible D gene is TRBD1 (6 bases). This CDR3 is 15 amino acids long. The germline V and J ends were trimmed by 1 base and 6 bases, with 12 bases remaining between them. Germline lookup yields CDR1 LGHDT and CDR2 YNNKEL (reference sequence). Here the CDR3 DNA reads TGTGCCAGCAGCCAAGCCTACAGGGACGATGAAAAACTGTTTTTT. This codes for CASSQAYRDDEKLFF.

This clone was recorded once. The rearrangement links TRBV5-1 to TRBJ1-4; TRBD1 aligns across 12 bases. Germline CDR1 and CDR2: SGHRS and YFSETQ. The CDR3 is made up of 16 amino acids. The V segment lost 4 bases and the J segment 7 bases; nucleotides outside the gene matches: 8. CDR3 nucleotide sequence: TGCGCCAGCAGCACGGGACAGGGGGCGATTAGTGAAAAACTGTTTTTT. It codes for CASSTGQGAISEKLFF. Looking up the rest from reference TRBV5-1 and TRBJ1-4 gives the full variable domain: KAGVTQTPRYLIKTRGQQVTLSCSPISGHRSVSWYQQTPGQGLQFLFEYFSETQRNKGNFPGRFSGRQFSNSRSEMNVSTLELGDSALYLCASSTGQGAISEKLFFGSGTQLSVL.

V usage is TRBV4-1 and J usage is TRBJ2-3; no reliable D call. V lost 1 base and J lost 4, with 12 bases in between. CDR3 length: 15 amino acids. CDR1 is MGHRA, CDR2 YSYEKL, per germline. The CDR3 DNA sequence: TGCGCCAGCAGCCAAGTTCAGCGCCACGCAGATACGCAGTATTTT. It translates to CASSQVQRHADTQYF.

The rearrangement links TRBV19 to TRBJ1-4, with TRBD1 matching 7 bases. This CDR3 is built from 14 residues. Trimming took 5 bases from V and 4 from J; bases not matched to a gene: 4. CDR1 is LNHDA and CDR2 is SQIVND in the germline V gene (reference sequence). This CDR3 is CASSEDRVNEKLFF. The CDR3 coding sequence is TGTGCCAGTAGTGAAGACAGGGTTAATGAAAAACTGTTTTTT.

This clone showed up many times. The chain is built from TRBV6-5 and TRBJ2-7, with TRBD2 as a possible D gene (5 bases). The germline V and J ends were trimmed by 6 bases and 6 bases, with 18 bases remaining between them. This CDR3 region has 14 residues. The germline CDR1 and CDR2 sequences are MNHEY and SVGAGI. The CDR3 reads CASRRAKIPREQYF. The CDR3 DNA reads TGTGCCAGCAGGCGGGCGAAGATCCCCCGCGAGCAGTACTTC.

The CDR3, as DNA: TGCGCCAGCAGCTCCCGGACAGGGGGCGGGGGGGAGCAGTACTTC. Amino acid sequence: CASSSRTGGGGEQYF. The V and J genes are TRBV5-1 and TRBJ2-7; TRBD1 aligns across 11 bases. The germline CDR1 and CDR2 sequences are SGHRS and YFSETQ. The CDR3 spans 15 residues. The ends lost 3 bases at V and 7 bases at J; junction bases unmatched: 9.

This rearrangement joins TRBV7-9 to TRBJ2-5; D is perhaps TRBD1 (6 bases). With 3 bases removed from V and 7 bases from J, the gap between germline ends came to 12 bases. This CDR3 has 13 amino acids. In germline, CDR1 is SEHNR, CDR2 FQNEAQ (reference sequence). For the CDR3, the DNA is TGTGCCAGCAGCTTGACAGGCTCCGGGACCCAGTACTTC. It is translated as CASSLTGSGTQYF.

This clone was seen a single time. The chain couples TRBV28 to TRBJ2-5, with no clear D. Trimming stripped 3 bases from V and 1 base from J, with 6 bases between. Germline loops: CDR1 MDHEN, CDR2 SYDVKM. CDR3 length equals 13 residues. This chain's CDR3 is CASSLESQETQYF. In DNA form, the CDR3 reads TGTGCCAGCAGTTTGGAGAGCCAAGAGACCCAGTACTTC.

This clone was observed many times. The chain links TRBV12-3 or TRBV12-4 to TRBJ1-5, with 7 nucleotides matching TRBD1. Losses at the gene ends were 6 bases for V and 6 bases for J; bases not matched to a gene: 5. This CDR3 is 13 amino acids long. The CDR3 DNA is TGTGCCAGCAGGATGGGACAGCGTCAGCCCCAGCATTTT. Encoded protein: CASRMGQRQPQHF.

The rearrangement uses TRBV7-2 and TRBJ2-5; D uncertain. Trimming pared 5 bases from V and 7 bases from J, leaving 11 bases between. The CDR3 has 12 residues. Germline CDR1 SGHTA, CDR2 FQGNSA. Written as DNA, the CDR3 is TGTGCCAGCAGCGCGTTCTCAGGGACCCAGTACTTC. Translating gives CASSAFSGTQYF. Complete variable domain (other parts from reference TRBV7-2 and TRBJ2-5): GAGVSQSPSNKVTEKGKDVELRCDPISGHTALYWYRQSLGQGLEFLIYFQGNSAPDKSGLPSDRFSAERTGGSVSTLTIQRTQQEDSAVYLCASSAFSGTQYFGPGTRLLVL.

The J gene is TRBJ1-1, the V gene TRBV28; possibly TRBD1 for D (5 bases). This CDR3 has 14 amino acids. Germline CDR1 and CDR2: MDHEN and SYDVKM. Trimming took off 2 bases at V and 0 bases at J, with 7 bases between the two ends. CDR3 sequence (DNA): TGTGCCAGCAGTTTACCGACAGTGAACACTGAAGCTTTCTTT. Protein sequence: CASSLPTVNTEAFF.

The chain joins TRBV28 to TRBJ1-2; D not resolved. The CDR3 is 13 residues long. Trimming cost V 7 bases and J 0 bases, with 9 bases left between them. Germline V gene sequence: CDR1 MDHEN, CDR2 SYDVKM. CDR3 region: CASTPAANYGYTF. The CDR3, as DNA: TGTGCCAGCACCCCGGCGGCTAACTATGGCTACACCTTC.

DNA for the CDR3: TGTGCCAGCAGTTATAACCGGGGGGATGGCTACACCTTC. It codes for CASSYNRGDGYTF. V usage is TRBV6-5 and J usage is TRBJ1-2, with a tentative D call TRBD1 (5 bases). The CDR3 runs 13 residues. Trimming left V 3 bases short and J 6 bases short, with 11 bases between. CDR1 is MNHEY and CDR2 is SVGAGI in the germline V gene.

The V gene is TRBV6-5, the J gene TRBJ1-2, with 9 bases aligning to TRBD1. Germline V gene sequence: CDR1 MNHEY, CDR2 SVGAGI. This CDR3 region has 14 residues. Trimming removed 6 bases from V and 4 bases from J; junction bases left unmatched: 6. The CDR3 region is CASRTGQGSYGYTF. For the CDR3, the DNA is TGTGCCAGCAGGACCGGACAGGGGAGCTATGGCTACACCTTC.

This clone was observed a handful of times. V usage is TRBV2 and J usage is TRBJ1-2; 12 bases are a match to TRBD1. The CDR3 totals 13 residues. Germline V gives CDR1 SNHLY, CDR2 FYNNEI. The V gene end was trimmed by 6 bases and the J gene end by 14 bases; junction bases not matched to a gene: 10. In DNA form, the CDR3 reads TGTGCCAGCAGGAGGGGACAGGGGGCCAATAGGACCTTC. Amino acids: CASRRGQGANRTF.